The clone carrying this T cell receptor beta chain appeared a few times. Antigen specificity is unknown. Expressed TCRB transcripts were sequenced after all isolated RNA was converted to cDNA. About 3.57 million reads, on average, came from each naive, central memory and regulatory T cell sample. This table comes from immunoSEQ multiplex PCR, and its TCRdb copy is limited to in-frame clones, with some not included. The data contain about 160,000 clones, approximately 8% of them seen just once; the ten biggest clones take up approximately 0.87%. V was pared by 2 bases and J by 1 base, with 9 bases between. CDR3 length equals 14 residues. Germline V gene lookup returns CDR1 SGHAT and CDR2 FQNNGV. The data originate from a study of beta chain features in type 1 diabetes. Study-level points and caveats: Shortening that was moderate but significant affected the TCRB CDR3s of Type 1 diabetes patients in all four CD4+ subsets. Since sequencing was performed on cDNA, cells with high TCR expression could be over-represented.

Markers CD45RO/CCR7/CD25/CD127/CD95/CD27 served to sort CD4+ naive, central memory, regulatory and stem cell-like memory cells. The sequence derives from a woman in her forties with type 1 diabetes. This rearrangement joins TRBV11-2 to TRBJ2-7, with D uncertain. Sequenced: central memory CD4+ T cells from blood. The CDR3 here is CASSLMYGSYEQYF. CDR3 DNA sequence: TGTGCCAGCAGCTTAATGTACGGTTCCTACGAGCAGTACTTC.